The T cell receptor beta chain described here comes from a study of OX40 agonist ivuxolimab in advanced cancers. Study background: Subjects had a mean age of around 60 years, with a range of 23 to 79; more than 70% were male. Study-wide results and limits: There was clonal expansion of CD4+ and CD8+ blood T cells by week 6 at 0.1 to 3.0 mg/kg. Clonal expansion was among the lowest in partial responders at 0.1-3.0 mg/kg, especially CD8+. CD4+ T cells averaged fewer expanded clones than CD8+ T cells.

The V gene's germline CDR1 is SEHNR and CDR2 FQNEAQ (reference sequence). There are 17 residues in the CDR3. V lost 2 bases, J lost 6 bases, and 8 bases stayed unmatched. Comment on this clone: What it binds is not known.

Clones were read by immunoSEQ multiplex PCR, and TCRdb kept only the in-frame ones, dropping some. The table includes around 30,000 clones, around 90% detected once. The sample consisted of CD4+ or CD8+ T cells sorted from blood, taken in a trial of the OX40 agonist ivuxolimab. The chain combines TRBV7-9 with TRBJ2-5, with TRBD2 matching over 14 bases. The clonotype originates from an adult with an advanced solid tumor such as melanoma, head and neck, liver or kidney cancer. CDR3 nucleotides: TGTGCCAGCAGCTTACCCTCGACTAGCGGGGGGGCAAAGACCCAGTACTTC. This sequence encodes CASSLPSTSGGAKTQYF. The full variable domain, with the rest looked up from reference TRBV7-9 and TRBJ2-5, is DTGVSQNPRHKITKRGQNVTFRCDPISEHNRLYWYRQTLGQGPEFLTYFQNEAQLEKSRLLSDRFSAERPKGSFSTLEIQRTEQGDSAMYLCASSLPSTSGGAKTQYFGPGTRLLVL.